The present entry profiles one T cell receptor (beta chain) with its context. Its target is unknown. The data belong to a study of T cell repertoires in cytomegalovirus infection. Germline V gives CDR1 LGHNA, CDR2 YNFKEQ. V was shortened by 4 bases and J by 0 bases, with 6 bases between the two germline ends. This CDR3 is 13 amino acids long. In TCRdb, the reads were re-called with MiXCR into one record per CDR3 protein. The sample shows nearly 700,000 distinct CDR3 sequences, roughly 36% of them seen only once. The sample consisted of cultured PBMCs, taken from culture after CMV antigen stimulation. The receptor was isolated from a human donor in good health (CMV status not recorded). Some clones in this sample may be carry-over from other donors' samples. This rearrangement joins TRBV4-2 to TRBJ2-5; D not resolved. The CDR3 loop is CASSPRNQETQYF. CDR3 DNA sequence: TGTGCCAGCAGCCCTCGAAACCAAGAGACCCAGTACTTC.